These T cell receptor beta chains were read from a single sample in a study of human T cells and chemical hapten exposure. TCRdb reanalysed the RACE reads using MiXCR and keeps one entry per CDR3 protein. Of roughly 120,000 distinct CDR3 sequences in the sample, about 8.2% were seen once. The sequencing sample was made of whole blood. These receptors were obtained from a male donor in good health. Some clones in this sample may be carry-over from other donors' samples. CDR3s include the opening cysteine and the closing phenylalanine or tryptophan. The D gene is left open where the match is weak.

D gene: .; V gene: TRBV12-3/TRBV12-4; J gene: TRBJ1-2; CDR3 protein: CASSLKPGGYGYTF
D gene: .; V gene: TRBV19; J gene: TRBJ1-1; CDR3 protein: CASSISHQERGTEAFF
D gene: .; V gene: TRBV10-3; J gene: TRBJ1-3; CDR3 protein: CAITNQGIPPGSSGNTIYF
D gene: .; V gene: TRBV20-1; J gene: TRBJ1-1; CDR3 protein: CSARIGQSTEAFF
D gene: TRBD1; V gene: TRBV29-1; J gene: TRBJ1-5; CDR3 protein: CSVVPAGGDQPQHF
D gene: .; V gene: TRBV5-1; J gene: TRBJ2-1; CDR3 protein: CASSMAVNGGNEKFF
D gene: TRBD1; V gene: TRBV6-5; J gene: TRBJ2-1; CDR3 protein: CASSYTSRDRGNEQFF
D gene: .; V gene: TRBV29-1; J gene: TRBJ2-1; CDR3 protein: CSVVLRDYNEQFF
D gene: .; V gene: TRBV5-1; J gene: TRBJ1-4; CDR3 protein: CASSLDRVGEKLFF
D gene: TRBD1; V gene: TRBV27; J gene: TRBJ2-3; CDR3 protein: CASSRHQGAVDTQYF
D gene: .; V gene: TRBV12-3/TRBV12-4; J gene: TRBJ1-1; CDR3 protein: CASSFRDTEAFF
D gene: .; V gene: TRBV4-2; J gene: TRBJ1-1; CDR3 protein: CASSQDTLPNTEAFF
D gene: .; V gene: TRBV20-1; J gene: TRBJ1-5; CDR3 protein: CSARQDSNQPQHF
D gene: TRBD1; V gene: TRBV3-1; J gene: TRBJ2-2; CDR3 protein: CASSRPGTGGYPELFF
D gene: .; V gene: TRBV5-5; J gene: TRBJ2-2; CDR3 protein: CASSYTGKNTGELFF
D gene: TRBD2; V gene: TRBV12-3/TRBV12-4; J gene: TRBJ2-3; CDR3 protein: CASVPTQPLAVGTDTQYF
D gene: TRBD2; V gene: TRBV20-1; J gene: TRBJ2-1; CDR3 protein: CSASRGGPYNEQFF
D gene: .; V gene: TRBV14; J gene: TRBJ2-5; CDR3 protein: CASSQDRPGQQETQYF
D gene: .; V gene: TRBV7-8; J gene: TRBJ1-6; CDR3 protein: CASSPSDSYNSPLHF
D gene: .; V gene: TRBV6-5; J gene: TRBJ2-5; CDR3 protein: CASSYSWQGETQYF
D gene: .; V gene: TRBV7-2; J gene: TRBJ1-6; CDR3 protein: CASSFSRGGNSPLHF
D gene: .; V gene: TRBV7-9; J gene: TRBJ2-5; CDR3 protein: CASSPPGDGTAKTQYF
D gene: .; V gene: TRBV12-3/TRBV12-4; J gene: TRBJ1-2; CDR3 protein: CASSPQGFSNYGYTF
D gene: .; V gene: TRBV5-1; J gene: TRBJ2-7; CDR3 protein: CASSSGLLDSYEQYF
D gene: .; V gene: TRBV18; J gene: TRBJ1-2; CDR3 protein: CASSTQGREDGYTF
D gene: .; V gene: TRBV6-2/TRBV6-3; J gene: TRBJ2-7; CDR3 protein: CASSSTGQGEQYF
D gene: TRBD1; V gene: TRBV20-1; J gene: TRBJ1-2; CDR3 protein: CSAEDRGSGYTF
D gene: .; V gene: TRBV9; J gene: TRBJ2-7; CDR3 protein: CASSGSIWDEQYF
D gene: TRBD1; V gene: TRBV14; J gene: TRBJ1-2; CDR3 protein: CASSPHGTGDYGYTF
D gene: .; V gene: TRBV27; J gene: TRBJ1-1; CDR3 protein: CASIGAGTEAFF
D gene: .; V gene: TRBV12-5; J gene: TRBJ1-5; CDR3 protein: CASGHRMDQPQHF
D gene: .; V gene: TRBV7-2; J gene: TRBJ1-1; CDR3 protein: CASSPRVAPQGTEAFF
D gene: TRBD2; V gene: TRBV5-1; J gene: TRBJ2-1; CDR3 protein: CASSLALAGGTNEQFF
D gene: TRBD2; V gene: TRBV7-2; J gene: TRBJ2-3; CDR3 protein: CASSYSGGNTDTQYF
D gene: TRBD1; V gene: TRBV30; J gene: TRBJ2-7; CDR3 protein: CAWSRDRPHEQYF
D gene: .; V gene: TRBV20-1; J gene: TRBJ1-2; CDR3 protein: CSARVPETNYGYTF